Presented here are 31 T cell receptor beta chains from one specimen sequenced in a study of T cells in Graves' hyperthyroidism and ophthalmopathy. TCR beta CDR3 regions were amplified from RNA transcripts. Using the HTBI primer set, a first-round RT-PCR was run on the TCR CDR3. MiXCR was run by TCRdb on the multiplex PCR reads, yielding one entry per CDR3 protein. In the table there are about 710,000 distinct CDR3 sequences, approximately 16% of which are singletons. Sequenced input: blood. The receptors were sampled from a man aged 18 to 30 with Graves' hyperthyroidism.

The gene calls are TRBV6-1 and TRBJ1-3; D gene uncertain. The CDR3 sequence is 15 residues long. The V end was cut by 0 bases, the J end by 2 bases, with 8 bases between. The germline V gene has CDR1 MNHNS and CDR2 SASEGT. The CDR3 reads CASSEARGTGNTIYF. The CDR3 DNA reads as TGTGCCAGCAGTGAAGCGAGAGGTACTGGAAACACCATATATTTT.

The CDR3 region is CATSSCGGPTDTQYF. The CDR3 nucleotides are TGTGCCACCAGCAGCTGCGGGGGGCCCACAGATACGCAGTATTTT. J is TRBJ2-3 and V is TRBV15, with 8 bases identical to TRBD2. The CDR3 has 15 residues. Trimming took 3 bases from V and 2 from J; bases not matched to a gene: 4. The germline V gene has CDR1 LNHNV and CDR2 YYDKDF (reference sequence).

This clonotype was seen a handful of times. The J gene is TRBJ2-2, the V gene TRBV29-1; D uncertain. This CDR3 spans 13 amino acids. Germline V gives CDR1 SQVTM, CDR2 ANQGSEA. The germline V and J ends were trimmed by 6 bases and 5 bases, with 13 bases remaining between them. The CDR3 spells CSVAGLRTGELFF. The CDR3 nucleotides are TGCAGCGTCGCCGGCCTTAGGACCGGGGAGCTGTTTTTT.

The chain has TRBV9 and TRBJ2-1; D is undetermined. Trimming pared 0 bases from V and 6 bases from J, leaving 22 bases between. The CDR3 sequence is 18 residues long. Germline-derived CDR1 and CDR2 are SGDLS and YYNGEE. The CDR3 loop reads CASSVGLEFDVRGNEQFF. For the CDR3, the DNA is TGTGCCAGCAGCGTAGGACTGGAGTTCGATGTGAGAGGCAATGAGCAGTTCTTC.

The gene calls are TRBV5-1 and TRBJ2-1; D may correspond to TRBD1 or TRBD2 (5 bases each). The V gene's germline CDR1 is SGHRS and CDR2 YFSETQ. V lost 2 bases and J 6 bases, leaving 12 bases between the germline ends. The CDR3 runs to 14 residues. CDR3 DNA sequence: TGCGCCAGCAGCTTCGCAGGGAGAGGCAATGAGCAGTTCTTC. Its translation: CASSFAGRGNEQFF.

This clonotype was observed once. The V call is TRBV5-1, the J call TRBJ1-5; D may be TRBD1 (5 bases). The CDR3 sequence is 14 residues long. The ends were cut back, 2 bases at V and 5 bases at J, with 11 bases in the middle. Germline V gene sequence: CDR1 SGHRS, CDR2 YFSETQ. This CDR3 reads CASSFLGGDQPQHF. The CDR3 nucleotides read TGCGCCAGCAGCTTCCTCGGGGGGGATCAGCCCCAGCATTTT. The entire variable domain, with the rest obtained from reference TRBV5-1 and TRBJ1-5, is as follows: KAGVTQTPRYLIKTRGQQVTLSCSPISGHRSVSWYQQTPGQGLQFLFEYFSETQRNKGNFPGRFSGRQFSNSRSEMNVSTLELGDSALYLCASSFLGGDQPQHFGDGTRLSIL.

In this sample, this clonotype turned up many times. The CDR3: CASNTLNGGQYF. CDR3 nucleotide sequence: TGTGCCAGCAACACTCTAAACGGAGGGCAGTACTTC. The rearrangement links TRBV6-2 or TRBV6-3 to TRBJ2-7; possibly TRBD2 for D (5 bases). The CDR3 loop spans 12 amino acids. Trimming took 7 bases from V and 9 from J, leaving 16 bases between them. Germline V CDR1 and CDR2: MNHEY, SVGEGT.

The J gene is TRBJ1-3, the V gene TRBV12-5; 9 nucleotides align to TRBD1. Germline CDR1 LGHNT, CDR2 FRNRAP. After removal of 6 bases from V and 4 bases from J, the junction contained 7 bases not matched to a gene. The CDR3 covers 15 residues. The CDR3 loop is CASGRGQGFGNTIYF. For the CDR3, the DNA is TGTGCTAGTGGCCGGGGACAGGGCTTCGGAAACACCATATATTTT.

This clonotype was seen many times. The chain combines TRBV7-9 with TRBJ1-1, with 7 bases lining up with TRBD1. The CDR3 covers 14 residues. The ends lost 7 bases at V and 6 bases at J; junction bases unmatched: 11. Germline V gene sequence: CDR1 SEHNR, CDR2 FQNEAQ (reference sequence). CDR3 sequence: CASTAFQGESEAFF. Here the CDR3 DNA reads TGTGCCAGCACCGCATTCCAGGGGGAATCTGAAGCTTTCTTT.

This clonotype was seen at least ten times. The rearrangement uses TRBV20-1 and TRBJ1-1; 7 bases map to TRBD1. Per the germline V gene, CDR1 is DFQATT and CDR2 is SNEGSKA (reference sequence). Unmatched junction bases numbered 6, after V lost 0 bases and J lost 5 bases. The CDR3 totals 14 residues. The CDR3 loop is CSARDKGAGTEAFF. The CDR3 DNA reads TGCAGTGCTAGAGATAAGGGGGCTGGTACTGAAGCTTTCTTT.

In its sample, this clonotype was seen a few times. This rearrangement joins TRBV20-1 to TRBJ2-7; TRBD2 aligns across 9 bases. CDR3 size: 14 residues. Germline V gene lookup returns CDR1 DFQATT and CDR2 SNEGSKA (reference sequence). J gave up 2 bases and V 0 bases, and 2 bases lay outside the gene matches. CDR3 bases: TGCAGTGCTAGAGATCGACTAGCGGCCTACGAGCAGTACTTC. Its translation: CSARDRLAAYEQYF.

This clonotype was seen many times. The chain has TRBV6-5 and TRBJ1-1; TRBD1 matches 7 bases. This CDR3 comprises 16 residues. Unmatched junction bases numbered 5, after V lost 0 bases and J lost 1 base. CDR1 is MNHEY and CDR2 is SVGAGI in the germline V gene. DNA for the CDR3: TGTGCCAGCAGTTACTCTCTAGGGGGCACGAACACTGAAGCTTTCTTT. Residues: CASSYSLGGTNTEAFF.

V usage is TRBV29-1 and J usage is TRBJ2-3; D gene uncertain. V lost 8 bases and J lost 5, with 26 bases in between. Per germline, CDR1 SQVTM and CDR2 ANQGSEA. The CDR3 contains 16 residues. CDR3 in amino acids: CSTLLSFSTHGDTQYF. The CDR3 region has the DNA TGCAGCACCTTACTATCATTCTCGACCCACGGAGATACGCAGTATTTT.

This clonotype has a count of ten or more. This sequence joins TRBV12-3 or TRBV12-4 and TRBJ2-5; D gene ambiguous. Trimming removed 6 bases at V and 2 bases at J, with 19 bases between. The CDR3 runs 16 residues. CDR3 in DNA: TGTGCCAGCAGCCCCGAAGAAGCGATATGGCAAGAGACCCAGTACTTC. Translation: CASSPEEAIWQETQYF.

This clonotype was picked up a small number of times. The J gene is TRBJ2-1, the V gene TRBV7-8; D is tentatively TRBD1 or TRBD2 (6 bases each). Germline CDR1 and CDR2: SGHVS and FQNEAQ. The germline V and J ends were trimmed by 6 bases and 7 bases, with 19 bases remaining between them. The CDR3 is 15 residues long. The CDR3 DNA sequence: TGTGCCAGCAGTGAAACAGGGAGGTTGTTGAATGAGCAGTTCTTC. The encoded protein is CASSETGRLLNEQFF.

This clonotype was observed many times. This sequence joins TRBV11-1 and TRBJ2-1; 7 nucleotides agree with TRBD2. CDR1 is SGHAT and CDR2 is FQDESV in the germline V gene (reference sequence). The CDR3 consists of 16 residues. The junction had 8 bases not matched to a gene; V was cut back by 6 bases and J by 0 bases. CDR3: CASSLSGNRSYNEQFF. For the CDR3, the DNA is TGTGCCAGCAGTCTAAGCGGGAACCGCTCCTACAATGAGCAGTTCTTC.

This clonotype was observed at least ten times. This chain connects TRBV7-3 to TRBJ2-1, with 7 bases lining up with TRBD2. The germline V gene encodes CDR1 SGHTA and CDR2 FQGTGA. The CDR3 has 15 residues. V shed 3 bases, J shed 9 bases, and the junction held 11 bases outside the gene matches. This CDR3 is CASSFSGTNDAEQFF. CDR3 DNA: TGTGCCAGCAGCTTTTCCGGGACTAATGACGCTGAGCAGTTCTTC. Full variable domain (remainder filled in from reference TRBV7-3 and TRBJ2-1): GAGVSQTPSNKVTEKGKYVELRCDPISGHTALYWYRQSLGQGPEFLIYFQGTGAADDSGLPNDRFFAVRPEGSVSTLKIQRTERGDSAVYLCASSFSGTNDAEQFFGPGTRLTVL.

This clonotype was seen at least ten times. The V and J genes are TRBV28 and TRBJ2-5; 8 positions agree with TRBD1. Trimming took 6 bases from V and 5 from J; bases not matched to a gene: 11. Germline V gene lookup returns CDR1 MDHEN and CDR2 SYDVKM. The CDR3 runs to 15 residues. For the CDR3, the DNA is TGTGCCAGCAGCTCGGGACAGGAGGGTGGTGAGACCCAGTACTTC. It yields the protein CASSSGQEGGETQYF.

This clonotype was counted a few times. The gene calls are TRBV29-1 and TRBJ2-7; 7 bases fit TRBD1. The CDR3 spans 13 residues. CDR1 is SQVTM and CDR2 is ANQGSEA in the germline V gene. V dropped 7 bases and J dropped 3; count of bases not matched to a gene: 9. The DNA of the CDR3 is TGCAGCGCCACCGGGACAGCCGGCTACGAGCAGTACTTC. Translation gives CSATGTAGYEQYF.

This clonotype was detected many times. V usage is TRBV19 and J usage is TRBJ2-7; D might be TRBD1 (6 bases). The germline V gene encodes CDR1 LNHDA and CDR2 SQIVND (reference sequence). The CDR3 runs to 15 residues. V lost 5 bases and J 6 bases, leaving 20 bases between the germline ends. CDR3 DNA: TGTGCCAGTAGTCCCTTTACAGGGAATCCGCTCGAGCAGTACTTC. The encoded protein is CASSPFTGNPLEQYF.

The rearrangement uses TRBV7-8 and TRBJ2-7; D is perhaps TRBD2 (5 bases). V lost 5 bases, J lost 0 bases, and 11 bases lay in between. The CDR3 has 14 residues. Looked up from germline, CDR1 is SGHVS and CDR2 is FQNEAQ. The CDR3 here is CASSTRTGSYEQYF. CDR3 DNA sequence: TGTGCCAGCAGCACCCGGACTGGCTCCTACGAGCAGTACTTC.

The rearrangement links TRBV20-1 to TRBJ2-7; D is unclear. V shed 8 bases and J shed 3 bases, with 14 bases lying between them. Germline CDR1 is DFQATT and CDR2 is SNEGSKA (reference sequence). The CDR3 runs 12 residues. The CDR3 sequence: CSRVGNGYEQYF. The CDR3 coding sequence is TGCAGTCGAGTCGGAAACGGCTACGAGCAGTACTTC.

The chain joins TRBV10-3 to TRBJ2-3; 13 bases are shared with TRBD2. The V and J ends lost 6 bases and 5 bases, in that order; junction bases with no gene match: 11. Germline lookup yields CDR1 ENHRY and CDR2 SYGVKD. CDR3 length: 17 residues. Written as DNA, the CDR3 is TGTGCCATCAGCCCAACTAGCGGGAGGGACGGGAAAGATACGCAGTATTTT. The encoded protein is CAISPTSGRDGKDTQYF.

The genes are TRBV19 and TRBJ2-7, with D perhaps matching TRBD1 (6 bases). The germline V gene has CDR1 LNHDA and CDR2 SQIVND (reference sequence). Trimming removed 1 base from V and 1 base from J, with 14 bases in between. The CDR3 is 16 residues long. CDR3 region: CASSIVRGGPSYEQYF. The CDR3 DNA sequence: TGTGCCAGTAGTATAGTCAGGGGCGGACCGTCCTACGAGCAGTACTTC.

This clonotype was seen more than once but under ten times. The CDR3 DNA follows: TGCAGTGCTACCACCTGGGACAGATCCTACGAGCAGTACTTC. Encoded protein: CSATTWDRSYEQYF. This chain links TRBV20-1 with TRBJ2-7, with 7 positions matching TRBD1. Germline V gives CDR1 DFQATT, CDR2 SNEGSKA (reference sequence). V shed 4 bases and J 1 base; nucleotides not matched to a gene: 7. The CDR3 contains 14 residues.

This clonotype was picked up a small number of times. This rearrangement joins TRBV10-2 to TRBJ1-6, with a tentative D call TRBD1 (6 bases). CDR1 and CDR2 (germline): WSHSY, SAAADI. Trimming shortened V by 0 bases and J by 7 bases, and 10 bases separated the two germline ends. CDR3 length equals 15 residues. The CDR3 coding sequence is TGCGCCAGCAGTGAGTCGGGACAAAAAAATTCACCCCTCCACTTT. Translating it yields CASSESGQKNSPLHF.

This clonotype was detected many times. This rearrangement joins TRBV5-1 to TRBJ2-3; the D gene is possibly TRBD2 (5 bases). Germline V gene lookup returns CDR1 SGHRS and CDR2 YFSETQ. Trimming took 0 bases from V and 0 from J, leaving 11 bases between them. This CDR3 has 16 amino acids. The CDR3 sequence: CASSLVASGSTDTQYF. The CDR3 DNA follows: TGCGCCAGCAGCTTGGTAGCTTCGGGGAGCACAGATACGCAGTATTTT. The full variable domain, rest sourced from reference TRBV5-1 and TRBJ2-3, is KAGVTQTPRYLIKTRGQQVTLSCSPISGHRSVSWYQQTPGQGLQFLFEYFSETQRNKGNFPGRFSGRQFSNSRSEMNVSTLELGDSALYLCASSLVASGSTDTQYFGPGTRLTVL.

The gene calls are TRBV6-6 and TRBJ2-2, with 7 bases identical to TRBD1. Losses at the gene ends were 0 bases for V and 2 bases for J; bases not matched to a gene: 6. CDR1 is MNHNY and CDR2 is SVGAGI in the germline V gene (reference sequence). This CDR3 comprises 17 residues. For the CDR3, the DNA is TGTGCCAGCAGTTACTCTCCGGGACAGATTAACACCGGGGAGCTGTTTTTT. Translation gives CASSYSPGQINTGELFF.

This clonotype showed up just a few times. The rearrangement joins TRBV20-1 to TRBJ2-1; 10 bases line up with TRBD2. Germline V gene data show CDR1 as DFQATT and CDR2 as SNEGSKA (reference sequence). The CDR3 sequence is 17 residues long. V shed 6 bases and J 7 bases; nucleotides not matched to a gene: 18. CDR3 protein: CSASKARGVAGGNEQFF. The CDR3 nucleotides are TGCAGTGCAAGCAAAGCCCGTGGTGTAGCGGGAGGAAATGAGCAGTTCTTC.

In this sample, this clonotype turned up many times. The rearrangement uses TRBV20-1 and TRBJ2-3; 7 positions match TRBD1. Germline CDR1 DFQATT, CDR2 SNEGSKA (reference sequence). CDR3 length equals 13 residues. V lost 8 bases to trimming and J lost 3 bases; unmatched junction nucleotides: 8. CDR3 DNA sequence: TGCAGTTCCTCCGGGACAGTGACAGATACGCAGTATTTT. Translating gives CSSSGTVTDTQYF.

This clonotype has more than one count but fewer than ten. This chain uses TRBV5-5 with TRBJ1-1; D not resolved. V was clipped by 5 bases and J by 1 base, with 18 bases between them. Per the germline V gene, CDR1 is SGHKS and CDR2 is YYEKEE (reference sequence). The CDR3 has 16 residues. CDR3 loop: CASRPHGAGPNTEAFF. The CDR3, as DNA: TGTGCCAGCAGACCCCACGGTGCGGGTCCGAACACTGAAGCTTTCTTT.